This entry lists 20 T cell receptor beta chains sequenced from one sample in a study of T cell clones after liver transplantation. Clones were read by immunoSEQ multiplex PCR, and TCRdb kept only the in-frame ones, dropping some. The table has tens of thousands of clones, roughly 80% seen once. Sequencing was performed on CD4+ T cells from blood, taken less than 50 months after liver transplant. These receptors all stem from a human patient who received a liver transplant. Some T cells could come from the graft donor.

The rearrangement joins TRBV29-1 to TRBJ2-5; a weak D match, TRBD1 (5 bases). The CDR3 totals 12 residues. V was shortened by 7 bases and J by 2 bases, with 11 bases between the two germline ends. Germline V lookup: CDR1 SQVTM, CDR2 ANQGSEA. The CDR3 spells CSETTAQETQYF. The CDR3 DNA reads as TGCAGCGAAACGACAGCACAAGAGACCCAGTACTTC.

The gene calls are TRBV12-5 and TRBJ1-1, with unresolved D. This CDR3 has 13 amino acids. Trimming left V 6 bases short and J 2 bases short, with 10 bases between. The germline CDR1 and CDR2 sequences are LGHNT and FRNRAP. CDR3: CASGVGVNTEAFF. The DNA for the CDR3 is TGTGCTAGTGGCGTCGGAGTAAACACTGAAGCTTTCTTT. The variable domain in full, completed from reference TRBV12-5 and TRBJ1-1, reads DARVTQTPRHKVTEMGQEVTMRCQPILGHNTVFWYRQTMMQGLELLAYFRNRAPLDDSGMPKDRFSAEMPDATLATLKIQPSEPRDSAVYFCASGVGVNTEAFFGQGTRLTVV.

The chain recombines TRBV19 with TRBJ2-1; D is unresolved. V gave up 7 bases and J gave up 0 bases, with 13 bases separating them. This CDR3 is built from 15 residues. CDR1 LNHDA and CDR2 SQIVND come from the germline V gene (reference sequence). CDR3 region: CASTSDTYSYNEQFF. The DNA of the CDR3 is TGTGCCAGTACCTCAGACACATACTCCTACAATGAGCAGTTCTTC.

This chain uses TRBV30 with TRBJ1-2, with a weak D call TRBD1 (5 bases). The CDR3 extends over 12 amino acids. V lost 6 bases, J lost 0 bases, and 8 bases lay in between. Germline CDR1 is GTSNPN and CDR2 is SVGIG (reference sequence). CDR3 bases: TGTGCCTGCAGGGTCTCTAACTATGGCTACACCTTC. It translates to CACRVSNYGYTF. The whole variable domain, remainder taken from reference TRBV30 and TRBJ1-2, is SQTIHQWPATLVQPVGSPLSLECTVEGTSNPNLYWYRQAAGRGLQLLFYSVGIGQISSEVPQNLSASRPQDRQFILSSKKLLLSDSGFYLCACRVSNYGYTFGSGTRLTVV.

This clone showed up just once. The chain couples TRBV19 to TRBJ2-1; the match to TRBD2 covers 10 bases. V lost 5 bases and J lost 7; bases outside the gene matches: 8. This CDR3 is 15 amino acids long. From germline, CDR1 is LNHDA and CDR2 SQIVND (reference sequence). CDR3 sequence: CASSPILAGKNEQFF. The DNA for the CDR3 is TGTGCCAGTAGTCCGATACTAGCGGGAAAGAATGAGCAGTTCTTC.

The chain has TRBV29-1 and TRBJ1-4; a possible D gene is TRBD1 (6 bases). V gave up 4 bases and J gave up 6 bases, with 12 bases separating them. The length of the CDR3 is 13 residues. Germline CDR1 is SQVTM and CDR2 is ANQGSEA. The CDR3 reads CSVGGGDYEKLFF. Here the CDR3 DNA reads TGCAGCGTTGGGGGGGGCGATTATGAAAAACTGTTTTTT.

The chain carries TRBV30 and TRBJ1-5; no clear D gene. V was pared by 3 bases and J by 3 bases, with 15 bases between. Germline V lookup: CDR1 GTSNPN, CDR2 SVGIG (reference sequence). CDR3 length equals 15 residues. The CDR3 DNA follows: TGTGCCTGGAGCCGAGAGGGAAGGGTCAATCAGCCCCAGCATTTT. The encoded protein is CAWSREGRVNQPQHF.

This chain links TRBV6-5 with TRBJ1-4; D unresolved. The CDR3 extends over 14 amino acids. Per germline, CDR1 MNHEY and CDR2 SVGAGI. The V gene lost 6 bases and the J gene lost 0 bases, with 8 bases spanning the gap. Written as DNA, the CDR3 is TGTGCCAGCAGCGACGGGGCAACTAATGAAAAACTGTTTTTT. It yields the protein CASSDGATNEKLFF.

The CDR3 region has the DNA TGTGCCAGCAGATCGCACGGACTAGCGGGAGGGCCGGTTTCCTACGAGCAGTACTTC. Translated, it gives CASRSHGLAGGPVSYEQYF. This rearrangement joins TRBV27 to TRBJ2-7; 15 bases line up with TRBD2. The length of the CDR3 is 19 residues. The junction had 13 bases not matched to a gene; V was cut back by 6 bases and J by 1 base. Per germline, CDR1 MNHEY and CDR2 SMNVEV (reference sequence).

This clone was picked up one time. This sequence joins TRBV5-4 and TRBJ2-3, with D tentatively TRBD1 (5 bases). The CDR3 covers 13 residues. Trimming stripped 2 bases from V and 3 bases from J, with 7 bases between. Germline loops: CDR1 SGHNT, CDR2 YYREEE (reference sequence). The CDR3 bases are TGTGCCAGCAGCTTTCAGGGAACAGATACGCAGTATTTT. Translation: CASSFQGTDTQYF.

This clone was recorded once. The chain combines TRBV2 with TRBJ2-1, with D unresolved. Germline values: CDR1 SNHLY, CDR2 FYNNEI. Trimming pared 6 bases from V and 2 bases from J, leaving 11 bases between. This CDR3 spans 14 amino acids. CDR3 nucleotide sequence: TGTGCCAGCAGCAGACTCTCCCCCTACAATGAGCAGTTCTTC. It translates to CASSRLSPYNEQFF.

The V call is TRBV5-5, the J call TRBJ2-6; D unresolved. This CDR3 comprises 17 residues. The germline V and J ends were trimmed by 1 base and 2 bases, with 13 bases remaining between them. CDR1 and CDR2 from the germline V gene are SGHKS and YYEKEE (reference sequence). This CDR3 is CASSLTALGAGANVLTF. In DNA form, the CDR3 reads TGTGCCAGCAGCTTGACAGCTCTTGGAGCTGGGGCCAACGTCCTGACTTTC.

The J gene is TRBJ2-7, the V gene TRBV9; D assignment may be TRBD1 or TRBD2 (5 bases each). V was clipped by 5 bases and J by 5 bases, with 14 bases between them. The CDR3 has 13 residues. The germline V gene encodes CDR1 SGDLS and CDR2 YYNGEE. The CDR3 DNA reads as TGTGCCAGCAGGGGGACGGTCGGGGACGAGCAGTACTTC. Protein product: CASRGTVGDEQYF.

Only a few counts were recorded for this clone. CDR3 nucleotide sequence: TGTGCCAGCATTGGGGGCCCTGGGGCGGGGACTGAAAAACTGTTTTTT. Translated, it gives CASIGGPGAGTEKLFF. The V gene is TRBV2, the J gene TRBJ1-4; maybe TRBD1 (6 bases). CDR3 length: 16 residues. Germline CDR1 SNHLY, CDR2 FYNNEI. Trimming shortened V by 7 bases and J by 7 bases, and 22 bases separated the two germline ends.

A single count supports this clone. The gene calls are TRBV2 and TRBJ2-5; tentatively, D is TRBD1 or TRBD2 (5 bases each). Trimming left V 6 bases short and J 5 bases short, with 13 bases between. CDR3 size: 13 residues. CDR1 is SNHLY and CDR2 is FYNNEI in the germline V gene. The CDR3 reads CASSREGRETQYF. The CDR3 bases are TGTGCCAGCAGCCGAGAGGGACGGGAGACCCAGTACTTC.

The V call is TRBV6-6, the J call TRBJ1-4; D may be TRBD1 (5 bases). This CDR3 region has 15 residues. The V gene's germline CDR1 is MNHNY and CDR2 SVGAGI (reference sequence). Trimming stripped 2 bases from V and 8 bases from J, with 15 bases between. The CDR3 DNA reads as TGTGCCAGCAGTTACAATGGGCAGGGTGGCGAAAAACTGTTTTTT. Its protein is CASSYNGQGGEKLFF.

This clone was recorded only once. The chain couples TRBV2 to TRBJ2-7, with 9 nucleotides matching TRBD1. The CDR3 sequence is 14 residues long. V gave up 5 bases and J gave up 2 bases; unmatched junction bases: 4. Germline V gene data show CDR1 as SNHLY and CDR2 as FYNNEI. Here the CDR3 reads CASSPGTGPYEQYF. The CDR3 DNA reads TGTGCCAGCAGTCCCGGGACAGGGCCCTACGAGCAGTACTTC.

The CDR3 loop reads CASSQDLEQNTQYF. The CDR3 nucleotides are TGCGCCAGCAGCCAAGATTTGGAACAGAATACGCAGTATTTT. The J gene is TRBJ2-3, the V gene TRBV4-1; no clear D gene. Germline V gene sequence: CDR1 MGHRA, CDR2 YSYEKL. This CDR3 has 14 residues. V lost 0 bases and J lost 7, with 11 bases in between.

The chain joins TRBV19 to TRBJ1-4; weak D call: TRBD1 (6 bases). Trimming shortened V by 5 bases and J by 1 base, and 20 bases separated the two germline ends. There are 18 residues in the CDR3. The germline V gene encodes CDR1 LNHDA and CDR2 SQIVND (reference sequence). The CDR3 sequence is CASSQSARGAGTNEKLFF. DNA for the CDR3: TGTGCCAGTAGTCAGAGCGCCCGGGGGGCAGGAACTAATGAAAAACTGTTTTTT.

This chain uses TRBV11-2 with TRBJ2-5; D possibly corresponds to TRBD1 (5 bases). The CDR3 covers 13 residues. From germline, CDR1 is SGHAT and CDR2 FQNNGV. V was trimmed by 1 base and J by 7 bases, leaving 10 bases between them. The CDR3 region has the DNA TGTGCCAGCAGCTTAGCAGGGCGAGGGACCCAGTACTTC. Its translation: CASSLAGRGTQYF.